The 27 T cell receptor beta chains below all came from one sample that was sequenced in a study of siplizumab effects on memory and regulatory T cells. Sequencing used immunoSEQ multiplex PCR; TCRdb keeps in-frame clones, though not all of them. The sample shows 85,000 to 130,000 clones, roughly 94% of them seen only once. Specimen: Tregs sorted from blood. Every receptor here comes from a human donor in good health.

This clone has just one count. The V gene is TRBV20-1, the J gene TRBJ1-1; tentative D call: TRBD1 (6 bases). Germline loops: CDR1 DFQATT, CDR2 SNEGSKA (reference sequence). This CDR3 region has 10 residues. The CDR3 sequence is CRGGNSGAFF. The CDR3 nucleotides are TGCAGAGGGGGAAACAGCGGGGCTTTCTTT.

This chain links TRBV2 with TRBJ1-4, with no clear D. CDR3 length equals 16 residues. The V gene lost 7 bases and the J gene lost 0 bases, with 15 bases spanning the gap. Per germline, CDR1 SNHLY and CDR2 FYNNEI. The CDR3 DNA is TGTGCCAGCACCTTGGACTTCGCTGCAACTAATGAAAAACTGTTTTTT. Its translation: CASTLDFAATNEKLFF.

This chain links TRBV6-5 with TRBJ1-1, with 7 bases identical to TRBD1. The V gene end was trimmed by 6 bases and the J gene end by 1 base; junction bases not matched to a gene: 2. The germline V gene has CDR1 MNHEY and CDR2 SVGAGI. The CDR3 runs 13 residues. As DNA, the CDR3 is TGTGCCAGCAGAAACAGGGGGAACACTGAAGCTTTCTTT. It encodes CASRNRGNTEAFF.

V and J are TRBV28 and TRBJ1-1; tentative D call: TRBD1 (6 bases). CDR1 is MDHEN and CDR2 is SYDVKM in the germline V gene. CDR3 length: 12 residues. Trimming stripped 8 bases from V and 1 base from J, with 8 bases between. CDR3 in DNA: TGTGCCAGCGGGACAACGAACACTGAAGCTTTCTTT. It codes for CASGTTNTEAFF.

J is TRBJ2-3 and V is TRBV18; D might be TRBD1 or TRBD2, each matching 5 bases. This CDR3 is built from 15 residues. The V gene's germline CDR1 is KGHSH and CDR2 LQKENI. The V gene lost 0 bases and the J gene lost 2 bases, with 9 bases spanning the gap. The CDR3 spells CASSPPGRITDTQYF. CDR3 DNA: TGTGCCAGCTCACCACCGGGACGGATCACAGATACGCAGTATTTT.

This clone was counted a single time. V is TRBV9 and J is TRBJ2-7, with D unresolved. V dropped 3 bases and J dropped 5 bases, with 18 bases sitting between them. Germline V gene data show CDR1 as SGDLS and CDR2 as YYNGEE. CDR3 length: 15 residues. CDR3 in amino acids: CASSALGGVYDEQYF. The CDR3 DNA reads TGTGCCAGCAGCGCGTTAGGTGGGGTATATGACGAGCAGTACTTC.

V and J are TRBV10-3 and TRBJ2-7, with D perhaps matching TRBD1 (6 bases). The CDR3 has 17 residues. Looked up from germline, CDR1 is ENHRY and CDR2 is SYGVKD. V shed 0 bases and J shed 6 bases, with 21 bases lying between them. In DNA, the CDR3 is TGTGCCATCAGTGAGTCGGTCCCCGGCAGGGGATCAGGCGAGCAGTACTTC. It is translated as CAISESVPGRGSGEQYF.

The J gene is TRBJ1-2, the V gene TRBV20-1, with D unclear. V was clipped by 8 bases and J by 4 bases, with 8 bases between them. The germline CDR1 and CDR2 sequences are DFQATT and SNEGSKA (reference sequence). The CDR3 runs to 10 residues. The CDR3 region is CSSRIYGYTF. The CDR3 DNA follows: TGCAGTTCCCGTATCTATGGCTACACCTTC.

The V and J genes are TRBV6-1 and TRBJ2-2; no clear D gene. Trimming stripped 10 bases from V and 7 bases from J, with 19 bases between. The CDR3 has 14 residues. Germline-derived CDR1 and CDR2 are MNHNS and SASEGT. As DNA, the CDR3 is TGTGCCACCACCTTCCGGTTCGTGGACGGGGAGCTGTTTTTT. It codes for CATTFRFVDGELFF.

The rearrangement joins TRBV10-3 to TRBJ2-7, with TRBD2 matching 14 bases. J lost 3 bases, V lost 8 bases, and 9 bases had no gene match. Germline V gene data show CDR1 as ENHRY and CDR2 as SYGVKD. The CDR3 has 16 amino acids. CDR3 coding DNA: TGTGCCATCGGGACTAGCGGGAGAATGGTACTCTACGAGCAGTACTTC. It encodes CAIGTSGRMVLYEQYF.

The J gene is TRBJ2-7, the V gene TRBV19, with 10 positions matching TRBD2. V shed 1 base and J 13 bases; nucleotides not matched to a gene: 10. This CDR3 comprises 14 residues. From germline, CDR1 is LNHDA and CDR2 SQIVND (reference sequence). The CDR3 DNA reads TGTGCCAGTAGTATAGTGCCAGCGGGAGGGCCCCTCTACTTC. It encodes CASSIVPAGGPLYF.

The chain joins TRBV5-4 to TRBJ2-7; the match to TRBD1 covers 8 bases. From germline, CDR1 is SGHNT and CDR2 YYREEE (reference sequence). The junction had 10 bases not matched to a gene; V was cut back by 5 bases and J by 6 bases. CDR3 length: 14 amino acids. The CDR3: CASRMTGEMFEQYF. Written as DNA, the CDR3 is TGTGCCAGCAGGATGACAGGGGAGATGTTCGAGCAGTACTTC.

The rearrangement joins TRBV27 to TRBJ2-3; TRBD2 aligns across 9 bases. The CDR3 has 16 residues. Germline loops: CDR1 MNHEY, CDR2 SMNVEV (reference sequence). After removal of 3 bases from V and 2 bases from J, the junction contained 6 bases not matched to a gene. The CDR3 sequence: CASSFGLAGYTDTQYF. The DNA of the CDR3 is TGTGCCAGCAGTTTCGGCCTAGCGGGATACACAGATACGCAGTATTTT.

This chain links TRBV5-4 with TRBJ1-6, with TRBD1 as a possible D gene (5 bases). The CDR3 has 13 amino acids. Germline V CDR1 and CDR2: SGHNT, YYREEE (reference sequence). V shed 4 bases and J shed 9 bases, with 11 bases lying between them. CDR3 residues: CASSQGEFSPLHF. The DNA for the CDR3 is TGTGCCAGCAGCCAAGGGGAGTTTTCACCCCTCCACTTT.

The chain combines TRBV7-2 with TRBJ2-2; D is unresolved. Germline CDR1 reads SGHTA; CDR2 reads FQGNSA. Deletions cut 6 bases from V and 8 bases from J, with 10 bases between. The CDR3 is 12 amino acids. The CDR3 spells CASRVKGGELFF. The CDR3 bases are TGTGCCAGCAGAGTAAAAGGGGGGGAGCTGTTTTTT.

J is TRBJ1-1 and V is TRBV7-9; tentatively, D is TRBD1 (5 bases). With 8 bases removed from V and 4 bases from J, the gap between germline ends came to 20 bases. Germline V gene data show CDR1 as SEHNR and CDR2 as FQNEAQ (reference sequence). There are 15 residues in the CDR3. The CDR3: CASGLRGLQGTEAFF. The CDR3 DNA is TGTGCCAGCGGATTGCGGGGACTTCAGGGCACTGAAGCTTTCTTT. Complete variable domain (other parts from reference TRBV7-9 and TRBJ1-1): DTGVSQNPRHKITKRGQNVTFRCDPISEHNRLYWYRQTLGQGPEFLTYFQNEAQLEKSRLLSDRFSAERPKGSFSTLEIQRTEQGDSAMYLCASGLRGLQGTEAFFGQGTRLTVV.

In this sample, this clone turned up once. This chain uses TRBV28 with TRBJ2-5, with 7 bases matching TRBD2. The ends lost 2 bases at V and 4 bases at J; junction bases unmatched: 10. Germline V gives CDR1 MDHEN, CDR2 SYDVKM. The CDR3 extends over 16 amino acids. The CDR3 protein is CASSLIRAGDTETQYF. DNA of the CDR3: TGTGCCAGCAGTTTAATTCGGGCGGGAGATACAGAGACCCAGTACTTC.

V and J are TRBV9 and TRBJ2-1; 8 nucleotides line up with TRBD1. CDR3 length equals 16 residues. V gave up 0 bases and J gave up 2 bases; unmatched junction bases: 4. Germline lookup yields CDR1 SGDLS and CDR2 YYNGEE. The CDR3 region has the DNA TGTGCCAGCAGCGTAGTTTCGGGACAGGCCTACAATGAGCAGTTCTTC. Protein product: CASSVVSGQAYNEQFF.

As regards this clone: The junction differs from germline at one of its ends, possibly a read error. J is TRBJ1-2 and V is TRBV20-1; D may be TRBD1 (5 bases). This CDR3 has 11 amino acids. Germline V CDR1 and CDR2: DFQATT, SNEGSKA (reference sequence). This CDR3 is CSATMAARVDF. The CDR3 DNA follows: TGCAGTGCAACCATGGCGGCCAGGGTGGACTTC.

The chain employs TRBV5-1 and TRBJ1-2, with D perhaps TRBD1 (6 bases). The germline V gene has CDR1 SGHRS and CDR2 YFSETQ. V gave up 3 bases and J gave up 9 bases, with 12 bases separating them. CDR3 length equals 12 residues. The CDR3 bases are TGCGCCAGCAGCTCGGAAGGGGGGAGCTACACCTTC. Amino acid sequence: CASSSEGGSYTF.

The CDR3 nucleotides read TGTGCCAGCAGACCTGGGGGATTGAGGTCCTACGAGCAGTACTTC. Amino acids: CASRPGGLRSYEQYF. The chain uses TRBV28 and TRBJ2-7; D tentatively fits TRBD1 or TRBD2 (5 bases each). Between the trimmed V and J ends, which lost 6 bases and 1 base, there was a span of 16 bases. The CDR3 sequence is 15 residues long. Germline values: CDR1 MDHEN, CDR2 SYDVKM.

The chain carries TRBV11-2 and TRBJ2-7, with D perhaps given as TRBD1 or TRBD2 (7 bases each). The germline V gene has CDR1 SGHAT and CDR2 FQNNGV. V lost 5 bases and J lost 4, with 24 bases in between. The CDR3 totals 17 residues. Here the CDR3 DNA reads TGTGCCAGCAGCCCCTGGGGGGGGGCAGGGGGGATATACGAGCAGTACTTC. Protein sequence: CASSPWGGAGGIYEQYF.

The gene calls are TRBV18 and TRBJ2-3; D possibly corresponds to TRBD1 (6 bases). V dropped 0 bases and J dropped 3 bases, with 10 bases sitting between them. The CDR3 consists of 15 residues. The germline V gene has CDR1 KGHSH and CDR2 LQKENI. The DNA of the CDR3 is TGTGCCAGCTCACCACCGAAAGGGGGAACAGATACGCAGTATTTT. It encodes CASSPPKGGTDTQYF.

The J gene is TRBJ1-5, the V gene TRBV1; TRBD1 is the table's D call and was not checked against the DNA. TRBV1 represents a pseudogene. This CDR3 region has 13 residues. The CDR3 region is CTSSAGSNQPQHF. The CDR3 nucleotides are TGCACCAGCAGCGCAGGGAGCAATCAGCCCCAGCATTTT.

The rearrangement joins TRBV5-1 to TRBJ2-1; 14 bases agree with TRBD2. CDR3 length: 17 residues. Trimming at V came to 1 base and at J to 7 bases, leaving 7 bases not matched to a gene. CDR1 SGHRS and CDR2 YFSETQ come from the germline V gene. This CDR3 reads CASSLRHGTSGRNEQFF. The CDR3 coding sequence is TGCGCCAGCAGCTTGAGACACGGGACTAGCGGGAGAAATGAGCAGTTCTTC.

The V call is TRBV28, the J call TRBJ2-1; D is possibly TRBD1 (5 bases). The CDR3 spans 12 residues. CDR1 and CDR2 from the germline V gene are MDHEN and SYDVKM. V was clipped by 10 bases and J by 3 bases, with 10 bases between them. DNA of the CDR3: TGTGCCACCCACAGGAGCTACAATGAGCAGTTCTTC. This sequence encodes CATHRSYNEQFF.

J is TRBJ1-1 and V is TRBV18, with a tentative D call TRBD1 (5 bases). V gave up 2 bases and J gave up 0 bases, with 22 bases separating them. This CDR3 contains 19 residues. The V gene's germline CDR1 is KGHSH and CDR2 LQKENI. The CDR3 loop is CASSPILDRQFLVNTEAFF. The CDR3 DNA is TGTGCCAGCTCACCAATTTTGGATAGACAGTTCCTTGTGAACACTGAAGCTTTCTTT.